Each of the 26 T cell receptor beta chains below was sequenced from the same sample in a study of technical replicates of blood from a handful of donors. The assay was immunoSEQ multiplex PCR, and TCRdb's table has in-frame clones only and misses some. The sample holds 90,000 to 100,000 clones; about 96% are singletons and the top ten take about 0.38%. The sequencing input was T cells isolated from PBMCs. The source of these receptors is a human donor in good health.

V gene TRBV28 combines with J gene TRBJ2-5, with D unresolved. Germline CDR1 and CDR2: MDHEN and SYDVKM. V lost 4 bases, J lost 0 bases, and 3 bases lay in between. The CDR3 has 12 amino acids. CDR3 sequence (DNA): TGTGCCAGCAGTTCATACCAAGAGACCCAGTACTTC. Translated, it gives CASSSYQETQYF.

The V call is TRBV7-3, the J call TRBJ2-7, with D maybe TRBD2 (6 bases). Trimming removed 2 bases from V and 4 bases from J, with 15 bases in between. Germline V lookup: CDR1 SGHTA, CDR2 FQGTGA. CDR3 length: 15 residues. CDR3 DNA: TGTGCCAGCAGCTTAGGCTCTAGCGTCTCATACGAGCAGTACTTC. The encoded protein is CASSLGSSVSYEQYF.

This chain joins TRBV9 and TRBJ2-7; 9 positions agree with TRBD1. The CDR3 sequence is 15 residues long. Germline CDR1 reads SGDLS; CDR2 reads YYNGEE. The V gene end was trimmed by 4 bases and the J gene end by 4 bases; junction bases not matched to a gene: 9. CDR3 sequence (DNA): TGTGCCAGCAGCACCCACAGGGGGCCCTATTACGAGCAGTACTTC. It specifies CASSTHRGPYYEQYF. Combining the CDR3 with reference TRBV9 and TRBJ2-7 gives the whole variable domain DSGVTQTPKHLITATGQRVTLRCSPRSGDLSVYWYQQSLDQGLQFLIQYYNGEERAKGNILERFSAQQFPDLHSELNLSSLELGDSALYFCASSTHRGPYYEQYFGPGTRLTVT.

The V call is TRBV4-3, the J call TRBJ2-4; D perhaps matches TRBD2 (5 bases). This CDR3 has 18 residues. V was trimmed by 0 bases and J by 0 bases, leaving 15 bases between them. Germline CDR1 reads LGHNA; CDR2 reads YSLEER. CDR3 region: CASSQDFLGGLAKNIQYF. The CDR3 DNA follows: TGCGCCAGCAGCCAAGATTTCCTGGGCGGGCTAGCCAAAAACATTCAGTACTTC.

This sequence joins TRBV5-4 and TRBJ1-1, with TRBD1 matching 8 bases. Looked up from germline, CDR1 is SGHNT and CDR2 is YYREEE (reference sequence). The CDR3 consists of 14 residues. V lost 4 bases to trimming and J lost 6 bases; unmatched junction nucleotides: 8. CDR3 DNA sequence: TGTGCCAGCAGCCGCGGACAGGGTACCCCTGAAGCTTTCTTT. Its translation is CASSRGQGTPEAFF.

The chain's CDR3 is CSALTDTEAFF. CDR3 nucleotide sequence: TGCAGTGCTCTGACAGACACTGAAGCTTTCTTT. The J gene is TRBJ1-1, the V gene TRBV20-1, with a tentative D call TRBD1 (5 bases). Germline-derived CDR1 and CDR2 are DFQATT and SNEGSKA (reference sequence). Trimming removed 5 bases at V and 3 bases at J, with 7 bases between. The CDR3 loop spans 11 amino acids.

This chain connects TRBV18 to TRBJ2-2; 7 bases align to TRBD1. With V trimmed by 8 bases and J by 5 bases, 5 bases remained unmatched. The germline CDR1 and CDR2 sequences are KGHSH and LQKENI. This CDR3 comprises 13 residues. CDR3 nucleotide sequence: TGTGCCAGCACAGACAGGGAGACCGGGGAGCTGTTTTTT. Protein product: CASTDRETGELFF. Full variable domain (rest looked up from reference TRBV18 and TRBJ2-2): NAGVMQNPRHLVRRRGQEARLRCSPMKGHSHVYWYRQLPEEGLKFMVYLQKENIIDESGMPKERFSAEFPKEGPSILRIQQVVRGDSAAYFCASTDRETGELFFGEGSRLTVL.

In nucleotides, the CDR3 is TGTGCCAGCAGCTTAGAAAGAAGCGTCTACGAGCAGTACTTC. This gives the protein CASSLERSVYEQYF. V is TRBV11-2 and J is TRBJ2-7; unclear D gene. Looked up from germline, CDR1 is SGHAT and CDR2 is FQNNGV. This CDR3 spans 14 amino acids. Trimming left V 0 bases short and J 3 bases short, with 9 bases between.

This rearrangement joins TRBV2 to TRBJ2-7, with a weak D call TRBD2 (5 bases). Germline lookup yields CDR1 SNHLY and CDR2 FYNNEI. CDR3 size: 15 residues. Deletions cut 6 bases from V and 1 base from J, with 16 bases between. In nucleotides, the CDR3 is TGTGCCAGCAGCCCCACGGAACGGGGTTCCTACGAGCAGTACTTC. It yields the protein CASSPTERGSYEQYF.

The V gene is TRBV6-5, the J gene TRBJ1-4; D is uncertain. Trimming took 2 bases from V and 4 from J, leaving 14 bases between them. CDR3 length equals 16 residues. Germline V gene lookup returns CDR1 MNHEY and CDR2 SVGAGI. The CDR3 nucleotides are TGTGCCAGCAGTTACCTTGGGGAGACAAGTAATGAAAAACTGTTTTTT. Amino acid sequence: CASSYLGETSNEKLFF.

V and J are TRBV6-6 and TRBJ2-7; perhaps TRBD2 as D (5 bases). Germline loops: CDR1 MNHNY, CDR2 SVGAGI (reference sequence). The CDR3 has 15 amino acids. Trimming removed 0 bases from V and 5 bases from J, with 14 bases in between. CDR3 sequence (DNA): TGTGCCAGCAGTTACTCGACGGGATCCGGGAACGAGCAGTACTTC. Amino acid sequence: CASSYSTGSGNEQYF.

The genes are TRBV6-5 and TRBJ1-2; 7 bases are a match to TRBD1. Trimming removed 2 bases from V and 8 bases from J; junction bases left unmatched: 8. The CDR3 is 14 amino acids. Looked up from germline, CDR1 is MNHEY and CDR2 is SVGAGI. The CDR3 DNA reads as TGTGCCAGCAGTTACGGGACCCCAGGGGGAGGCTACACCTTC. Translation: CASSYGTPGGGYTF.

The chain employs TRBV5-1 and TRBJ2-1; 7 bases align to TRBD2. V dropped 0 bases and J dropped 14; count of bases not matched to a gene: 11. The CDR3 is made up of 14 amino acids. CDR1 is SGHRS and CDR2 is YFSETQ in the germline V gene. Here the CDR3 reads CASSLGLVGGPEFF. Written as DNA, the CDR3 is TGCGCCAGCAGCTTGGGCTTGGTGGGAGGGCCAGAGTTCTTC.

This clone is medium-sized (0.01 to 0.1%) within its sample. This chain links TRBV6-5 with TRBJ2-2; D perhaps matches TRBD1 (6 bases). Trimming removed 8 bases from V and 3 bases from J, with 13 bases in between. This CDR3 has 14 amino acids. In germline, CDR1 is MNHEY, CDR2 SVGAGI. CDR3 loop: CASARGEDTGELFF. CDR3 DNA: TGTGCCAGCGCCAGGGGCGAAGACACCGGGGAGCTGTTTTTT.

The V and J genes are TRBV2 and TRBJ2-3, with D tentatively TRBD2 (7 bases). V was cut by 8 bases and J by 2 bases, with 14 bases left in between. Germline values: CDR1 SNHLY, CDR2 FYNNEI. The CDR3 sequence is 14 residues long. The chain's CDR3 is CASESRGATDTQYF. In DNA form, the CDR3 reads TGTGCCAGCGAGTCACGGGGGGCCACAGATACGCAGTATTTT.

The chain employs TRBV10-1 and TRBJ2-3, with 7 bases fitting TRBD2. The germline V gene has CDR1 WNHNN and CDR2 SYGVQD (reference sequence). CDR3 length equals 13 residues. Unmatched junction bases numbered 3, after V lost 6 bases and J lost 3 bases. The CDR3: CASSLLATDTQYF. CDR3 DNA sequence: TGCGCCAGCAGCCTACTAGCGACAGATACGCAGTATTTT.

The chain recombines TRBV4-1 with TRBJ2-1; maybe TRBD2 (6 bases). Trimming took 0 bases from V and 0 from J, leaving 12 bases between them. CDR3 size: 17 residues. The germline gives CDR1 MGHRA, CDR2 YSYEKL. CDR3 protein: CASSQEGGTLSYNEQFF. DNA for the CDR3: TGCGCCAGCAGCCAAGAAGGCGGGACCCTCTCCTACAATGAGCAGTTCTTC.

This rearrangement joins TRBV6-4 to TRBJ1-1, with a tentative D call TRBD1 (6 bases). Trimming left V 5 bases short and J 4 bases short, with 11 bases between. The CDR3 covers 13 residues. Germline CDR1 is MRHNA and CDR2 is SNTAGT. CDR3 region: CASSRQAGTEAFF. The CDR3 region has the DNA TGTGCCAGCAGTAGACAGGCTGGCACTGAAGCTTTCTTT.

V gene TRBV7-9 combines with J gene TRBJ2-7; the D gene is possibly TRBD2 (6 bases). The CDR3 totals 13 residues. CDR1 SEHNR and CDR2 FQNEAQ come from the germline V gene (reference sequence). V lost 4 bases and J lost 7, with 14 bases in between. CDR3 DNA: TGTGCCAGCAGCTCGGGACTCCCCTGGGAGCAGTACTTC. Translating gives CASSSGLPWEQYF. Drawing the rest from reference TRBV7-9 and TRBJ2-7, the complete variable domain is DTGVSQNPRHKITKRGQNVTFRCDPISEHNRLYWYRQTLGQGPEFLTYFQNEAQLEKSRLLSDRFSAERPKGSFSTLEIQRTEQGDSAMYLCASSSGLPWEQYFGPGTRLTVT.

The rearrangement joins TRBV6-5 to TRBJ2-1; D is possibly TRBD1 (6 bases). From germline, CDR1 is MNHEY and CDR2 SVGAGI. The CDR3 length is 13 residues. V lost 2 bases, J lost 4 bases, and 6 bases lay in between. CDR3 in amino acids: CASSYQGYNEQFF. The CDR3, as DNA: TGTGCCAGCAGTTACCAGGGGTACAATGAGCAGTTCTTC.

This chain connects TRBV2 to TRBJ2-5; TRBD1 agrees at 8 bases. Germline V lookup: CDR1 SNHLY, CDR2 FYNNEI. After removal of 11 bases from V and 0 bases from J, the junction contained 2 bases not matched to a gene. The CDR3 sequence is 12 residues long. The CDR3 region has the DNA TGTGCCGGACAGGGTCACCAAGAGACCCAGTACTTC. This gives the protein CAGQGHQETQYF.

The CDR3, as DNA: TGTGCCAGCAGCGTAGGGGGGGACTATGGCTACACCTTC. Translating gives CASSVGGDYGYTF. The V gene is TRBV9, the J gene TRBJ1-2; D is possibly TRBD1 (5 bases). Deletions cut 0 bases from V and 3 bases from J, with 6 bases between. Germline CDR1 reads SGDLS; CDR2 reads YYNGEE. The CDR3 extends over 13 amino acids.

Concerning this clone itself: A junction end diverges from the germline sequence, so it may reflect a read error. The genes are TRBV10-1 and TRBJ2-5, with 8 bases fitting TRBD1. The CDR3 consists of 15 residues. Per germline, CDR1 WNHNN and CDR2 SYGVQD (reference sequence). The CDR3 region has the DNA TGCGCCAGCAGTGATTCCGGGACAGGCCAAGAGACCCAATACTTC. Translated: CASSDSGTGQETQYF.

The count of this clone is one. V and J are TRBV7-8 and TRBJ2-3; 8 bases line up with TRBD2. The junction had 4 bases not matched to a gene; V was cut back by 5 bases and J by 0 bases. The CDR3 covers 15 residues. Germline lookup yields CDR1 SGHVS and CDR2 FQNEAQ. The CDR3: CASSILAGSTDTQYF. For the CDR3, the DNA is TGTGCCAGCAGCATCTTAGCGGGGAGCACAGATACGCAGTATTTT.

The chain employs TRBV4-1 and TRBJ1-5; no clear D. From germline, CDR1 is MGHRA and CDR2 YSYEKL. The CDR3 extends over 13 amino acids. V was cut by 1 base and J by 4 bases, with 5 bases left in between. The CDR3: CASSQGRNQPQHF. DNA for the CDR3: TGCGCCAGCAGCCAAGGTCGGAATCAGCCCCAGCATTTT.

The rearrangement links TRBV19 to TRBJ2-1; 16 bases fit TRBD2. The CDR3 totals 17 residues. J was trimmed by 8 bases and V by 5 bases; bases with no gene match: 9. Per germline, CDR1 LNHDA and CDR2 SQIVND (reference sequence). CDR3 protein: CASSAHGTSGRADEQFF. Here the CDR3 DNA reads TGTGCCAGTAGTGCGCACGGGACTAGCGGGAGGGCCGATGAGCAGTTCTTC.